The 10 T cell receptor beta chains reported below all come from one sample, sequenced in a study of blood T cell repertoires in COVID-19. Using immunoSEQ multiplex PCR, the repertoire was profiled, and TCRdb retains in-frame clones only, with some absent. This table holds 15,000 to 17,000 clones, approximately 86% found once. Sequenced sample: peripheral blood. All receptors come from a man between 60 and 70 years old with acute or convalescent COVID-19.

The V and J genes are TRBV5-6 and TRBJ1-1, with TRBD1 identical over 9 bases. Looked up from germline, CDR1 is SGHDT and CDR2 is YYEEEE. The CDR3 has 14 residues. Unmatched junction bases numbered 5, after V lost 0 bases and J lost 8 bases. The CDR3 bases are TGTGCCAGCAGCTTGGTCGACAGGGGGAGGGAAGCTTTCTTT. The encoded protein is CASSLVDRGREAFF.

The rearrangement joins TRBV27 to TRBJ1-5; 7 positions agree with TRBD1. V shed 6 bases, J shed 1 base, and the junction held 3 bases outside the gene matches. The CDR3 is made up of 14 amino acids. CDR1 is MNHEY and CDR2 is SMNVEV in the germline V gene (reference sequence). Here the CDR3 reads CASSRQGSNQPQHF. CDR3 bases: TGTGCCAGCAGCCGACAGGGAAGCAATCAGCCCCAGCATTTT.

This sequence joins TRBV7-2 and TRBJ2-7, with 9 bases fitting TRBD1. V lost 5 bases, J lost 3 bases, and 8 bases stayed unmatched. Germline values: CDR1 SGHTA, CDR2 FQGNSA. The CDR3 runs 15 residues. The CDR3 sequence is CASSPYGDRDYEQYF. CDR3 DNA: TGTGCCAGCAGCCCTTATGGGGACAGGGACTACGAGCAGTACTTC. The full variable domain, its missing parts supplied by reference TRBV7-2 and TRBJ2-7, is GAGVSQSPSNKVTEKGKDVELRCDPISGHTALYWYRQSLGQGLEFLIYFQGNSAPDKSGLPSDRFSAERTGGSVSTLTIQRTQQEDSAVYLCASSPYGDRDYEQYFGPGTRLTVT.

The chain carries TRBV7-2 and TRBJ2-1, with 8 bases that match TRBD1. The CDR3 runs to 16 residues. CDR1 SGHTA and CDR2 FQGNSA come from the germline V gene. The junction had 12 bases not matched to a gene; V was cut back by 1 base and J by 10 bases. CDR3 in DNA: TGTGCCAGCAGCTTAGTTAGGACAGGGACGTGGGAGGAGCAGTTCTTC. Its protein is CASSLVRTGTWEEQFF.

V gene TRBV30 combines with J gene TRBJ2-7; the match to TRBD2 covers 7 bases. J gave up 12 bases and V 0 bases, and 5 bases lay outside the gene matches. The CDR3 spans 11 residues. Per germline, CDR1 GTSNPN and CDR2 SVGIG (reference sequence). The CDR3 nucleotides are TGTGCCTGGAGTGTCGGCGGGAGTTGGTACTTC. It yields the protein CAWSVGGSWYF.

In this sample, this clone turned up once. The chain uses TRBV2 and TRBJ2-1; TRBD1 aligns across 10 bases. J gave up 5 bases and V 7 bases, and 8 bases lay outside the gene matches. The CDR3 has 15 residues. Germline assignment: CDR1 SNHLY and CDR2 FYNNEI. The CDR3 nucleotides are TGTGCCAGCAATCGACCGGGACAGGGGAACAATGAGCAGTTCTTC. This encodes CASNRPGQGNNEQFF.

The sample holds one count of this clone. The chain couples TRBV24-1 to TRBJ2-5; 7 positions agree with TRBD2. Germline CDR1 and CDR2: KGHDR and SFDVKD. This CDR3 is built from 18 residues. The junction had 16 bases not matched to a gene; V was cut back by 2 bases and J by 5 bases. The CDR3 DNA follows: TGTGCCACCAGTGATTCTCTACGGGACTATTTGAATGCGGAGACCCAGTACTTC. Its translation is CATSDSLRDYLNAETQYF.

The rearrangement uses TRBV7-2 and TRBJ1-5, with a possible D match to TRBD1 (6 bases). The CDR3 extends over 14 amino acids. Germline CDR1 reads SGHTA; CDR2 reads FQGNSA. Trimming removed 6 bases from V and 15 bases from J, with 24 bases in between. The CDR3 nucleotides read TGTGCCAGCAGTCCCGACATAGGGGGATCCGGTCGGCATTTT. It translates to CASSPDIGGSGRHF. The full variable domain, completed using reference TRBV7-2 and TRBJ1-5, is GAGVSQSPSNKVTEKGKDVELRCDPISGHTALYWYRQSLGQGLEFLIYFQGNSAPDKSGLPSDRFSAERTGGSVSTLTIQRTQQEDSAVYLCASSPDIGGSGRHFGDGTRLSIL.

The chain carries TRBV30 and TRBJ1-5, with TRBD1 identical over 8 bases. This CDR3 contains 12 residues. The trim removed 7 bases at V and 4 bases at J, leaving 3 bases unmatched. Germline CDR1 is GTSNPN and CDR2 is SVGIG (reference sequence). CDR3 bases: TGTGCCTTCCGACAGGGGAATCAGCCCCAGCATTTT. This encodes CAFRQGNQPQHF.

This clone was recorded once. The chain recombines TRBV5-6 with TRBJ2-3; 10 bases agree with TRBD1. V gave up 3 bases and J gave up 6 bases; unmatched junction bases: 13. The CDR3 has 17 amino acids. Germline CDR1 reads SGHDT; CDR2 reads YYEEEE. The DNA of the CDR3 is TGTGCCAGCAGCTCGACAAAGACAGGGGGCTATTTGGATACGCAGTATTTT. Amino acid sequence: CASSSTKTGGYLDTQYF.